Following are 32 T cell receptor beta chains from one sample sequenced in a study of identical twins. TCRdb processed the 5' RACE reads anew with MiXCR; each CDR3 protein has one entry. The repertoire holds about 470,000 distinct CDR3 sequences, with roughly 26% as singletons. The sample was also linked to a second study, of T cells expressing NK-cell markers.

The material sequenced was CD4+ T cells sorted from blood. These receptors were collected from a young woman in good health.

The gene calls are TRBV7-6 and TRBJ2-1, with D tentatively TRBD1 or TRBD2 (6 bases each). This CDR3 contains 16 residues. CDR1 is SGHVS, CDR2 FNYEAQ, per germline. With 6 bases removed from V and 7 bases from J, the gap between germline ends came to 22 bases. CDR3 DNA sequence: TGTGCCAGCAGACCCGGGAGTTCAGGGGCGAGGAATGAGCAGTTCTTC. Translating gives CASRPGSSGARNEQFF.

The sample holds a few counts of this clonotype. The rearrangement uses TRBV6-1 and TRBJ1-3, with 7 bases lining up with TRBD1. Trimming at V came to 6 bases and at J to 4 bases, leaving 6 bases not matched to a gene. CDR3 length: 14 amino acids. Germline V gene data show CDR1 as MNHNS and CDR2 as SASEGT. The CDR3 DNA follows: TGTGCCAGCAGCCTCCGGGGACAGGGAAACACCATATATTTT. Its translation: CASSLRGQGNTIYF.

This clonotype occurred a few times. This sequence joins TRBV11-2 and TRBJ2-1; D might be TRBD1 (5 bases). This CDR3 is built from 14 residues. The germline gives CDR1 SGHAT, CDR2 FQNNGV. V was pared by 5 bases and J by 6 bases, with 14 bases between. The CDR3 spells CASSPNLDTNEQFF. CDR3 sequence (DNA): TGTGCCAGCAGCCCCAATTTGGACACCAATGAGCAGTTCTTC.

This clonotype was detected many times. The chain recombines TRBV2 with TRBJ2-1; 7 bases agree with TRBD2. The V segment lost 4 bases and the J segment 2 bases; nucleotides outside the gene matches: 17. The germline gives CDR1 SNHLY, CDR2 FYNNEI. This CDR3 spans 19 amino acids. The CDR3 DNA reads TGTGCCAGCAGTGGACACACGGGGGGTATCGCTCTCCCCTACAATGAGCAGTTCTTC. This translates into CASSGHTGGIALPYNEQFF.

The rearrangement links TRBV7-2 to TRBJ2-7; D gene ambiguous. V lost 11 bases and J lost 7, with 15 bases in between. CDR3 length: 11 amino acids. Germline lookup yields CDR1 SGHTA and CDR2 FQGNSA. The DNA of the CDR3 is TGTGCCGCGTCCCCGCGGCGGGAGCAGTACTTC. The encoded protein is CAASPRREQYF. Drawing the rest from reference TRBV7-2 and TRBJ2-7, the complete variable domain is GAGVSQSPSNKVTEKGKDVELRCDPISGHTALYWYRQSLGQGLEFLIYFQGNSAPDKSGLPSDRFSAERTGGSVSTLTIQRTQQEDSAVYLCAASPRREQYFGPGTRLTVT.

V and J are TRBV7-9 and TRBJ1-1, with D uncertain. Deletions cut 2 bases from V and 8 bases from J, with 15 bases between. The CDR3 covers 14 residues. Germline V gene data show CDR1 as SEHNR and CDR2 as FQNEAQ (reference sequence). This CDR3 reads CASSLIGSGREAFF. The CDR3 DNA reads TGTGCCAGCAGCTTAATTGGTTCGGGTCGGGAAGCTTTCTTT.

This chain links TRBV15 with TRBJ1-2; D is perhaps TRBD1 (5 bases). Germline lookup yields CDR1 LNHNV and CDR2 YYDKDF (reference sequence). Between the trimmed V and J ends, which lost 0 bases and 4 bases, there was a span of 15 bases. This CDR3 contains 16 residues. The CDR3 sequence: CATSRDLDNTLYGYTF. In nucleotides, the CDR3 is TGTGCCACCAGCAGAGATCTGGACAATACGCTCTATGGCTACACCTTC. The full variable domain, in which reference TRBV15 and TRBJ1-2 provide the parts outside the CDR3, is DAMVIQNPRYQVTQFGKPVTLSCSQTLNHNVMYWYQQKSSQAPKLLFHYYDKDFNNEADTPDNFQSRRPNTSFCFLDIRSPGLGDTAMYLCATSRDLDNTLYGYTFGSGTRLTVV.

CDR3 bases: TGTGCCATCCCAGGCGGGAGAGCGGGCACCGGGGAGCTGTTTTTT. As protein: CAIPGGRAGTGELFF. The rearrangement uses TRBV10-3 and TRBJ2-2, with TRBD2 identical over 7 bases. Germline CDR1 and CDR2: ENHRY and SYGVKD. The CDR3 is made up of 15 amino acids. The junction had 10 bases not matched to a gene; V was cut back by 8 bases and J by 4 bases.

This clonotype was counted only a few times. The gene calls are TRBV19 and TRBJ1-2, with D possibly matching TRBD1 (6 bases). Germline V gives CDR1 LNHDA, CDR2 SQIVND (reference sequence). Trimming stripped 8 bases from V and 5 bases from J, with 12 bases between. The CDR3 contains 12 residues. CDR3 region: CASDSGQYGYTF. In nucleotides, the CDR3 is TGTGCCAGTGATAGCGGACAGTATGGCTACACCTTC.

This clonotype was counted between two and nine times. One end of the junction does not line up with germline, which may come from a read error. This chain uses TRBV6-2 or TRBV6-3 with TRBJ2-5; TRBD2 matches 7 bases. The length of the CDR3 is 15 residues. CDR1 is MNHEY and CDR2 is SVGEGT in the germline V gene. For the CDR3, the DNA is TGTGCCAGCACCTGGGGAGGGATACTACAAGAGTCCCAGTACTTC. Encoded protein: CASTWGGILQESQYF.

The V call is TRBV10-3, the J call TRBJ2-2; D unresolved. Trimming pared 2 bases from V and 8 bases from J, leaving 6 bases between. The CDR3 is made up of 12 amino acids. Per germline, CDR1 ENHRY and CDR2 SYGVKD. Here the CDR3 reads CAISESVGELFF. The CDR3 DNA sequence: TGTGCCATCAGTGAGAGTGTAGGGGAGCTGTTTTTT.

V and J are TRBV20-1 and TRBJ2-3, with 11 positions matching TRBD2. The length of the CDR3 is 14 residues. Germline V CDR1 and CDR2: DFQATT, SNEGSKA (reference sequence). With 5 bases clipped from V and 3 bases from J, the junction kept 4 bases outside the gene matches. DNA of the CDR3: TGCAGTGCTGTCGTAGCGGGGGGGACAGATACGCAGTATTTT. Protein: CSAVVAGGTDTQYF.

The V and J genes are TRBV3-1 and TRBJ2-7, with D possibly being TRBD1 or TRBD2 (5 bases each). CDR1 is LGHDT and CDR2 is YNNKEL in the germline V gene (reference sequence). The CDR3 contains 16 residues. V lost 3 bases and J lost 0, with 15 bases in between. CDR3 sequence: CASSHSGTASSYEQYF. As DNA, the CDR3 is TGTGCCAGCAGCCATTCCGGGACGGCTAGCTCCTACGAGCAGTACTTC.

This chain uses TRBV27 with TRBJ2-3; weak D call: TRBD2 (5 bases). The CDR3 has 15 residues. The germline V gene has CDR1 MNHEY and CDR2 SMNVEV (reference sequence). Trimming shortened V by 6 bases and J by 3 bases, and 16 bases separated the two germline ends. The CDR3 loop reads CASSTSLLTTDTQYF. In DNA form, the CDR3 reads TGTGCCAGCAGCACTAGTCTCTTGACGACAGATACGCAGTATTTT.

The V call is TRBV24-1, the J call TRBJ1-1; no definite D call. Germline loops: CDR1 KGHDR, CDR2 SFDVKD. CDR3 length: 13 amino acids. V lost 6 bases to trimming and J lost 5 bases, with 12 bases between them. DNA of the CDR3: TGTGCCACCAGTAATGAGGGAGGGACTGAAGCTTTCTTT. Translation gives CATSNEGGTEAFF.

This chain links TRBV10-3 with TRBJ2-1, with 9 bases identical to TRBD2. The V segment lost 3 bases and the J segment 0 bases; nucleotides outside the gene matches: 6. The CDR3 is made up of 17 amino acids. Per germline, CDR1 ENHRY and CDR2 SYGVKD. CDR3 loop: CAISDRASGVSYNEQFF. DNA of the CDR3: TGTGCCATCAGTGATCGGGCTAGCGGGGTCTCCTACAATGAGCAGTTCTTC.

This clonotype was counted a few times. This chain joins TRBV12-3 or TRBV12-4 and TRBJ1-2; the D is unclear. V was trimmed by 4 bases and J by 5 bases, leaving 11 bases between them. The CDR3 totals 13 residues. The CDR3: CASSSLDGYGYTF. In nucleotides, the CDR3 is TGTGCCAGCAGTTCACTTGACGGTTATGGCTACACCTTC.

The chain couples TRBV6-4 to TRBJ2-2; no reliable D call. This CDR3 contains 12 residues. V was clipped by 3 bases and J by 6 bases, with 5 bases between them. Germline loops: CDR1 MRHNA, CDR2 SNTAGT. CDR3 in DNA: TGTGCCAGCAGTGATAGTTCCGGGGAGCTGTTTTTT. This gives the protein CASSDSSGELFF.

The chain carries TRBV7-6 and TRBJ2-7; the D gene is possibly TRBD2 (6 bases). Per germline, CDR1 SGHVS and CDR2 FNYEAQ. Trimming took off 5 bases at V and 3 bases at J, with 17 bases between the two ends. CDR3 length equals 15 residues. CDR3 sequence (DNA): TGTGCCAGCAGCAAACAGCTAGCGAGAGGCTACGAGCAGTACTTC. Amino acids: CASSKQLARGYEQYF.

V usage is TRBV30 and J usage is TRBJ2-7; 7 bases are shared with TRBD1. The CDR3 length is 15 residues. Germline loops: CDR1 GTSNPN, CDR2 SVGIG (reference sequence). V shed 1 base and J 0 bases; nucleotides not matched to a gene: 6. CDR3 residues: CAWSGTGASSYEQYF. The DNA for the CDR3 is TGTGCCTGGAGTGGAACAGGGGCCTCCTCCTACGAGCAGTACTTC.

This rearrangement joins TRBV18 to TRBJ2-1, with 7 bases fitting TRBD1. With 6 bases clipped from V and 0 bases from J, the junction kept 8 bases outside the gene matches. Germline V gene lookup returns CDR1 KGHSH and CDR2 LQKENI. This CDR3 is 16 amino acids long. In nucleotides, the CDR3 is TGTGCCAGCTCCACCACCAAGGGGGCCTCCTACAATGAGCAGTTCTTC. Protein sequence: CASSTTKGASYNEQFF.

This clonotype was detected many times. At one end, the junction sequence differs from germline, possibly due to a read error. The rearrangement uses TRBV7-9 and TRBJ1-2; no definite D call. The CDR3 covers 11 residues. CDR1 and CDR2 from the germline V gene are SEHNR and FQNEAQ (reference sequence). The CDR3 is CASSLVGGYTF. CDR3 sequence (DNA): TGTGCCAGCAGTTTAGTCGGGGGCTACACCTTC.

V is TRBV20-1 and J is TRBJ2-1; D may be TRBD2 (6 bases). Germline lookup yields CDR1 DFQATT and CDR2 SNEGSKA (reference sequence). The CDR3 runs 12 residues. Trimming removed 3 bases at V and 10 bases at J, with 13 bases between. Here the CDR3 reads CSASGSLNEQFF. The CDR3 region has the DNA TGCAGTGCTAGCGGGAGCCTTAACGAGCAGTTCTTC.

This chain joins TRBV3-1 and TRBJ2-5; 7 bases match TRBD2. CDR1 and CDR2 from the germline V gene are LGHDT and YNNKEL (reference sequence). This CDR3 comprises 16 residues. Unmatched junction bases numbered 10, after V lost 4 bases and J lost 2 bases. The CDR3 sequence is CASSLSGAGVQETQYF. The CDR3 bases are TGTGCCAGCAGCCTCTCCGGGGCGGGGGTGCAAGAGACCCAGTACTTC.

The genes are TRBV21-1 and TRBJ2-5; the table's D call of TRBD1 was not tested on the DNA. TRBV21-1 is noted as a pseudogene. CDR3 length: 14 residues. CDR3 in DNA: TGTGCCAGCAGCTTCCGACCTACAGGAGAGACCCAGTACTTC. It specifies CASSFRPTGETQYF.

This clonotype showed up just a few times. This chain joins TRBV20-1 and TRBJ2-3; no definite D call. Germline CDR1 DFQATT, CDR2 SNEGSKA (reference sequence). The CDR3 is 13 amino acids. V was shortened by 0 bases and J by 5 bases, with 9 bases between the two germline ends. The DNA of the CDR3 is TGCAGTGCTAGAGATCCTCTAGTAGATACGCAGTATTTT. Protein product: CSARDPLVDTQYF.

The genes are TRBV9 and TRBJ1-1, with D maybe TRBD1 (6 bases). This CDR3 is 14 amino acids long. Per the germline V gene, CDR1 is SGDLS and CDR2 is YYNGEE. V was trimmed by 0 bases and J by 4 bases, leaving 10 bases between them. DNA of the CDR3: TGTGCCAGCAGCGTAGGGCGAGGGGGCACTGAAGCTTTCTTT. Translating gives CASSVGRGGTEAFF.

This rearrangement joins TRBV25-1 to TRBJ2-3, with D perhaps TRBD2 (6 bases). CDR3 size: 12 residues. The ends were cut back, 10 bases at V and 7 bases at J, with 15 bases in the middle. Germline CDR1 and CDR2: MGHDK and SYGVNS. In DNA form, the CDR3 reads TGTGCCACCGCGGGACTTCTTTATACGCAGTATTTT. Translation gives CATAGLLYTQYF.

This clonotype has just a few counts. V is TRBV7-7 and J is TRBJ1-1; D is undetermined. The V end was cut by 5 bases, the J end by 8 bases, with 15 bases between. Germline V gives CDR1 SSHAT, CDR2 FNYEAQ (reference sequence). This CDR3 spans 13 amino acids. In nucleotides, the CDR3 is TGTGCCAGCAGCGCCCAACCGGGAATGGAAGCTTTCTTT. It codes for CASSAQPGMEAFF.

This clonotype showed up just a few times. The chain couples TRBV2 to TRBJ1-5; D is uncertain. With 6 bases removed from V and 9 bases from J, the gap between germline ends came to 9 bases. Germline V CDR1 and CDR2: SNHLY, FYNNEI. CDR3 size: 11 residues. The CDR3 region is CASRSVGPQHF. The CDR3 DNA reads as TGTGCCAGCAGGTCCGTCGGGCCCCAGCATTTT. The variable domain in full, with the rest retrieved from reference TRBV2 and TRBJ1-5, is EPEVTQTPSHQVTQMGQEVILRCVPISNHLYFYWYRQILGQKVEFLVSFYNNEISEKSEIFDDQFSVERPDGSNFTLKIRSTKLEDSAMYFCASRSVGPQHFGDGTRLSIL.

The chain couples TRBV20-1 to TRBJ2-7; D perhaps matches TRBD2 (5 bases). CDR3 size: 11 residues. V was cut by 2 bases and J by 3 bases, with 5 bases left in between. Germline CDR1 DFQATT, CDR2 SNEGSKA (reference sequence). CDR3 DNA: TGCAGTGCTAGACGGGACTACGAGCAGTACTTC. It codes for CSARRDYEQYF.

The chain has TRBV6-1 and TRBJ2-4, with 8 positions matching TRBD1. This CDR3 comprises 14 residues. Looked up from germline, CDR1 is MNHNS and CDR2 is SASEGT. The junction had 7 bases not matched to a gene; V was cut back by 5 bases and J by 7 bases. The CDR3 DNA reads as TGTGCCAGCAGTCGCGACAGGGGAGTGAACATTCAGTACTTC. Translation gives CASSRDRGVNIQYF.